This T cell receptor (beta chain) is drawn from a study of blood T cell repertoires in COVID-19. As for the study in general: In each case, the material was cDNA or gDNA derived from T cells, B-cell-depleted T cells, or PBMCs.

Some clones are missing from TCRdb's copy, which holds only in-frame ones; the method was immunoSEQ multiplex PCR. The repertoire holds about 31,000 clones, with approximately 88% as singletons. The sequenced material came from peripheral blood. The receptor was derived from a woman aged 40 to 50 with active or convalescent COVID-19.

CDR3 residues: CASSLGLAGHNEQFF. The CDR3 DNA sequence: TGTGCCAGCAGCTTAGGACTAGCGGGACACAATGAGCAGTTCTTC. The chain is built from TRBV7-2 and TRBJ2-1; 11 nucleotides align to TRBD2. The CDR3 is 15 amino acids. V was pared by 1 base and J by 5 bases, with 1 base of the junction left unmatched. The germline V gene encodes CDR1 SGHTA and CDR2 FQGNSA.